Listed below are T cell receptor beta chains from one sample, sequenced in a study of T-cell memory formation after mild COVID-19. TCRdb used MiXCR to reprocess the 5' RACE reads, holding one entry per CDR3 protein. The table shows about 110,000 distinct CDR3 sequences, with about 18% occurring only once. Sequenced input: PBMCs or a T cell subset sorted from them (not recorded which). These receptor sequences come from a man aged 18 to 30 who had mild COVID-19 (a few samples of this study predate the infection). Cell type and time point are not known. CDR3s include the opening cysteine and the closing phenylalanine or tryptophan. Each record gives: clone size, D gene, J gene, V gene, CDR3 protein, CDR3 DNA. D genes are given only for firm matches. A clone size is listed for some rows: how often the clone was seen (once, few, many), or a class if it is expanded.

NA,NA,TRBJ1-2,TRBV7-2,CASSPDTLYGYTF,TGTGCCAGCAGCCCGGACACCCTCTATGGCTACACCTTC
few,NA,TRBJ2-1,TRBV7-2,CASSAGSYNEQFF,TGTGCCAGCAGCGCCGGCTCCTACAATGAGCAGTTCTTC
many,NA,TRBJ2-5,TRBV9,CASSVGQETQYF,TGTGCCAGCAGCGTAGGGCAAGAGACCCAGTACTTC
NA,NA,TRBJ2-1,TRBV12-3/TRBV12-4,CASAPGRDEQFF,TGTGCCAGCGCCCCAGGGCGCGATGAGCAGTTCTTC
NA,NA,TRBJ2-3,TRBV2,CASRASWSTDTQYF,TGTGCCAGCAGGGCGAGTTGGAGCACAGATACGCAGTATTTT
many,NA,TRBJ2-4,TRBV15,CATATGDKNIQYF,TGTGCCACCGCAACAGGTGACAAAAACATTCAGTACTTC
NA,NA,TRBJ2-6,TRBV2,CASSEVKGTLGSSGANVLTF,TGTGCCAGCAGTGAAGTAAAGGGGACATTAGGTTCCTCTGGGGCCAACGTCCTGACTTTC
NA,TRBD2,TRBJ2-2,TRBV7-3,CASSQRGDTGELFF,TGTGCCAGCAGCCAGCGGGGGGACACCGGGGAGCTGTTTTTT
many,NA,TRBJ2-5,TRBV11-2,CASSLNGAQETQYF,TGTGCCAGCAGCTTGAACGGGGCTCAAGAGACCCAGTACTTC
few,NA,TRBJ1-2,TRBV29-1,CSVEKDPTLF,TGCAGCGTTGAGAAGGACCCAACTCTCTTC
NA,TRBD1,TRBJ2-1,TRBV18,CASSSRQGINEQFF,TGTGCCAGCTCATCAAGACAGGGGATTAATGAGCAGTTCTTC
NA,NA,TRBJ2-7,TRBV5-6,CASSLGSGTYEQYF,TGTGCCAGCAGCTTGGGCTCAGGGACCTACGAGCAGTACTTC
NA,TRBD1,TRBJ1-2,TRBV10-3,CAIRATGGTTF,TGTGCCATCAGGGCGACAGGGGGGACAACCTTC
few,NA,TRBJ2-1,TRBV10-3,CAISESGGNYNEQFF,TGTGCCATCAGTGAGTCAGGGGGTAACTACAATGAGCAGTTCTTC
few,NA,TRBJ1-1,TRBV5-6,CASSLYGEAFF,TGTGCCAGCAGCTTGTACGGTGAAGCTTTCTTT
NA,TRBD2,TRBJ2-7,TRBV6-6,CASTGLAGASYEQYF,TGTGCCAGCACCGGACTAGCGGGGGCCTCCTACGAGCAGTACTTC
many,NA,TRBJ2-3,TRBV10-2,CASSELEFTQYF,TGCGCCAGCAGTGAGTTGGAGTTTACGCAGTATTTT
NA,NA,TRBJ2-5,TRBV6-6,CASSWSRGANQETQYF,TGTGCCAGCAGTTGGTCACGAGGGGCGAACCAAGAGACCCAGTACTTC
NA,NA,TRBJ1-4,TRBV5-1,CASSLGGHGEKLFF,TGCGCCAGCAGCTTGGGAGGACATGGAGAAAAACTGTTTTTT
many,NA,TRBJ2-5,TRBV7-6,CASSSRPRVETQYF,TGTGCCAGCAGCTCTCGACCCAGGGTCGAGACCCAGTACTTC
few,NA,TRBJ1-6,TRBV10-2,CASRPMDSPLHF,TGCGCCAGCAGACCGATGGATTCACCCCTCCACTTT
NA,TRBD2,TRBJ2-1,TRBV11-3,CASSLGVAGYNEQFF,TGTGCCAGCAGCTTAGGGGTAGCGGGTTACAATGAGCAGTTCTTC
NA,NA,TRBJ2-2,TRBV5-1,CASIKGEVRTNTGELFF,TGCGCCAGCATAAAAGGGGAAGTCCGAACGAACACCGGGGAGCTGTTTTTT
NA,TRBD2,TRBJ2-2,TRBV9,CASSVGGANSGELFF,TGTGCCAGCAGCGTCGGGGGGGCCAACTCCGGGGAGCTGTTTTTT
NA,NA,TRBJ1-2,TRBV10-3,CAISESAGGAYGYTF,TGTGCCATCAGTGAGTCGGCGGGGGGCGCCTATGGCTACACCTTC
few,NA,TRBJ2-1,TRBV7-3,CASSSARTGTNEQFF,TGTGCCAGCAGCTCCGCTCGTACAGGGACCAATGAGCAGTTCTTC
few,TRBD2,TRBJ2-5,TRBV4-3,CASSQGLAGAQETQYF,TGCGCCAGCAGCCAGGGACTAGCGGGGGCCCAAGAGACCCAGTACTTC
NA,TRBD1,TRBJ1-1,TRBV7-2,CASSLTPGTGYEAFF,TGTGCCAGCAGCTTGACCCCCGGGACAGGATATGAAGCTTTCTTT
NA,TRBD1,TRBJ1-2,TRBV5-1,CASRSGTVAGYTF,TGCGCCAGCAGATCCGGGACAGTGGCTGGCTACACCTTC
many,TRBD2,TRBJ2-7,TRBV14,CASSGPASGGAEQYF,TGTGCCAGCAGCGGTCCCGCAAGCGGGGGGGCCGAGCAGTACTTC
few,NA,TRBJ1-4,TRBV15,CATSRVGEEKLFF,TGTGCCACCAGCAGAGTCGGGGAGGAAAAACTGTTTTTT
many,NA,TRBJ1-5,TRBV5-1,CASSLDSGGQPQHF,TGCGCCAGCAGCTTGGATTCGGGCGGTCAGCCCCAGCATTTT
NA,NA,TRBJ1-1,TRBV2,CASSAQGSGTEAFF,TGTGCCAGCAGTGCGCAGGGATCTGGCACTGAAGCTTTCTTT
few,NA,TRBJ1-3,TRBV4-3,CASSQDTAADGNTIYF,TGCGCCAGCAGCCAAGACACCGCCGCTGATGGAAACACCATATATTTT
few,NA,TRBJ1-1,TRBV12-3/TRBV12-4,CASSLAGVRTEAFF,TGTGCCAGCAGTTTAGCGGGTGTTCGGACTGAAGCTTTCTTT
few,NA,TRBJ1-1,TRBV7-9,CASSRVVGTILWGTEAFF,TGTGCCAGCAGTCGTGTCGTAGGGACTATACTTTGGGGCACTGAAGCTTTCTTT
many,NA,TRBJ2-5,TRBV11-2,CASSLGLEETQYF,TGTGCCAGCAGCTTAGGCTTAGAAGAGACCCAGTACTTC
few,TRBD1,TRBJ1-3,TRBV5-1,CASSLSRTGFSGNTIYF,TGCGCCAGCAGCTTGTCGCGGACAGGATTCTCTGGAAACACCATATATTTT
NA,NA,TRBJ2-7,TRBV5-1,CASRSDHYEQYF,TGCGCCAGCAGGTCTGACCACTACGAGCAGTACTTC
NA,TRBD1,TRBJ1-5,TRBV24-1,CATSDRQGNNQPQHF,TGTGCCACCAGTGATCGACAGGGGAATAATCAGCCCCAGCATTTT
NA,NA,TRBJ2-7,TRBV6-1,CASSRDGDEQYF,TGTGCCAGCAGTCGTGACGGCGACGAGCAGTACTTC
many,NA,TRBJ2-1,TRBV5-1,CASSLAASSYNEQFF,TGCGCCAGCAGCTTGGCGGCTTCCTCCTACAATGAGCAGTTCTTC
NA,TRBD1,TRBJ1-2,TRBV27,CASRPGTGFGGYTF,TGTGCCAGCAGGCCCGGGACAGGGTTCGGTGGCTACACCTTC
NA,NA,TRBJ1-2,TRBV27,CASSLAGRDGYTF,TGTGCCAGCAGTTTGGCAGGCCGTGATGGCTACACCTTC
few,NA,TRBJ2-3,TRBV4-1,CASSQDSAQYF,TGCGCCAGCAGCCAAGACTCAGCGCAGTATTTT
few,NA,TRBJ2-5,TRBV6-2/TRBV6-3,CASSRLPGLPGRETQYF,TGTGCCAGCAGCCGGCTCCCGGGACTCCCTGGGCGAGAGACCCAGTACTTC
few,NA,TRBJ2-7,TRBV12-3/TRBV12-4,CASSPFFGSFYEQYF,TGTGCCAGCAGTCCATTCTTTGGCTCCTTCTACGAGCAGTACTTC
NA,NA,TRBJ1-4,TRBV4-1,CASRNTGKFEKLFF,TGCGCCAGCAGAAATACAGGGAAGTTTGAAAAACTGTTTTTT
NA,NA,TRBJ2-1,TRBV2,CATRPGDSYNEQFF,TGTGCCACACGACCCGGGGACTCCTACAATGAGCAGTTCTTC
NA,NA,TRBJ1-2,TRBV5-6,CASSSDRLYGYTF,TGTGCCAGCAGCTCGGACAGACTCTATGGCTACACCTTC